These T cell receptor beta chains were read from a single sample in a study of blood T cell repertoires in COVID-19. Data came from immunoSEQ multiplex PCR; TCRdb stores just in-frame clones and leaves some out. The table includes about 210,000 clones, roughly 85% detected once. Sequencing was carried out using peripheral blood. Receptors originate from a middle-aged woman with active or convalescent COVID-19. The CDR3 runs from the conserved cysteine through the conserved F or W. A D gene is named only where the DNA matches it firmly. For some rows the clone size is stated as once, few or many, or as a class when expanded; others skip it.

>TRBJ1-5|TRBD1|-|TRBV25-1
TGTGCCAGCAGTGACCGGGACAGGGAGGGGGATAGCAATCAGCCCCAGCATTTT
CASSDRDREGDSNQPQHF
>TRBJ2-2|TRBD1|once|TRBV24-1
TGTGCCACCAGTGATTTCGGGGAACAGGGGTGGACCGGGGAGCTGTTTTTT
CATSDFGEQGWTGELFF
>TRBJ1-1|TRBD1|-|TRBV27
TGTGCCAGCAGTGGATTAGGGGGCCTGAACACTGAAGCTTTCTTT
CASSGLGGLNTEAFF
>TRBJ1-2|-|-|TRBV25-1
TGTGCCAGCCTGGACAGCTTCTATGGCTACACCTTC
CASLDSFYGYTF
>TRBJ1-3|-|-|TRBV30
TGTGCCTGGAGTGTAGGGGGGGCTGGAAACACCATATATTTT
CAWSVGGAGNTIYF
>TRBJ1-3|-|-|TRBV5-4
TGTGCCAGCAGCTTGGAACGCAGCTCTGGAAACACCATATATTTT
CASSLERSSGNTIYF
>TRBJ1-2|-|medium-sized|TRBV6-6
TGTGCCAGCGGTACGCGTACTAACTATGGCTACACCTTC
CASGTRTNYGYTF
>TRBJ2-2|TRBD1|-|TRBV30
TGTGCCTGGAGTTTCGGGACAGGGGATCACGGGGAGCTGTTTTTT
CAWSFGTGDHGELFF
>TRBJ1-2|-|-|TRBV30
TGTGCCTGGAGCGGCGGGGCAGGGTATGGCTACACCTTC
CAWSGGAGYGYTF
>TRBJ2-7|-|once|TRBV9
TGTGCCAGCAGCGTAGACGGGGGGCCAATATCCTACGAGCAGTACTTC
CASSVDGGPISYEQYF
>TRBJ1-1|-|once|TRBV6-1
TGTGCCAGCAGTGAATTCCCCGCTAAACCGAACACTGAAGCTTTCTTT
CASSEFPAKPNTEAFF
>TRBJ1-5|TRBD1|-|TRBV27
TGTGCCAGCAGGTGGGACAGGATAAGCAATCAGCCCCAGCATTTT
CASRWDRISNQPQHF
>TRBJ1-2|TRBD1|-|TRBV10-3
TGTGCCATCAGTATACAGGGGGCTGGTGGCTACACCTTC
CAISIQGAGGYTF
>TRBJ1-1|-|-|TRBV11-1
TGTGCCAGCAGCTTAGGAAGCAGGGTTAACACTGAAGCTTTCTTT
CASSLGSRVNTEAFF
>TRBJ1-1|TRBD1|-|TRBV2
TGTGCCAGCAGGGGGGGACAGGGGATTCGCACTGAAGCTTTCTTT
CASRGGQGIRTEAFF
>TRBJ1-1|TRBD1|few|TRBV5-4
TGTGCCAGCAGCTTTAACAGGGACAGCTTTGAAGCTTTCTTT
CASSFNRDSFEAFF
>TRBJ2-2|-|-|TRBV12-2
TGTGCAAGTCGCTTTTATTCGGGACTTAGAACGAACACCGGGGAGCTGTTTTTT
CASRFYSGLRTNTGELFF
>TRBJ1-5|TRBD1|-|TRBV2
TGTGCCACCACACTCCAGGGGGCAGGACAGCCCCAGCATTTT
CATTLQGAGQPQHF
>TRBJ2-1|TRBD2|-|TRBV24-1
TGTGCCACCAGTGATTTCGGCGGGAGTTTCGACAATGAGCAGTTCTTC
CATSDFGGSFDNEQFF
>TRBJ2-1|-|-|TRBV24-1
TGTGCCACCAGTGACCAAGATGACAGGAGTGGCGGGAGAGCCTACAATGAGCAGTTCTTC
CATSDQDDRSGGRAYNEQFF
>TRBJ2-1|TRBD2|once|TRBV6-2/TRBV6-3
TGTGCCAGCAGTTACTTCGGCGGGGGAGTCTACAATGAGCAGTTCTTC
CASSYFGGGVYNEQFF
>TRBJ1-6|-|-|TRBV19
TGTGCCAGTACTGCCAGGACAACGGATAATTCACCCCTCCACTTT
CASTARTTDNSPLHF